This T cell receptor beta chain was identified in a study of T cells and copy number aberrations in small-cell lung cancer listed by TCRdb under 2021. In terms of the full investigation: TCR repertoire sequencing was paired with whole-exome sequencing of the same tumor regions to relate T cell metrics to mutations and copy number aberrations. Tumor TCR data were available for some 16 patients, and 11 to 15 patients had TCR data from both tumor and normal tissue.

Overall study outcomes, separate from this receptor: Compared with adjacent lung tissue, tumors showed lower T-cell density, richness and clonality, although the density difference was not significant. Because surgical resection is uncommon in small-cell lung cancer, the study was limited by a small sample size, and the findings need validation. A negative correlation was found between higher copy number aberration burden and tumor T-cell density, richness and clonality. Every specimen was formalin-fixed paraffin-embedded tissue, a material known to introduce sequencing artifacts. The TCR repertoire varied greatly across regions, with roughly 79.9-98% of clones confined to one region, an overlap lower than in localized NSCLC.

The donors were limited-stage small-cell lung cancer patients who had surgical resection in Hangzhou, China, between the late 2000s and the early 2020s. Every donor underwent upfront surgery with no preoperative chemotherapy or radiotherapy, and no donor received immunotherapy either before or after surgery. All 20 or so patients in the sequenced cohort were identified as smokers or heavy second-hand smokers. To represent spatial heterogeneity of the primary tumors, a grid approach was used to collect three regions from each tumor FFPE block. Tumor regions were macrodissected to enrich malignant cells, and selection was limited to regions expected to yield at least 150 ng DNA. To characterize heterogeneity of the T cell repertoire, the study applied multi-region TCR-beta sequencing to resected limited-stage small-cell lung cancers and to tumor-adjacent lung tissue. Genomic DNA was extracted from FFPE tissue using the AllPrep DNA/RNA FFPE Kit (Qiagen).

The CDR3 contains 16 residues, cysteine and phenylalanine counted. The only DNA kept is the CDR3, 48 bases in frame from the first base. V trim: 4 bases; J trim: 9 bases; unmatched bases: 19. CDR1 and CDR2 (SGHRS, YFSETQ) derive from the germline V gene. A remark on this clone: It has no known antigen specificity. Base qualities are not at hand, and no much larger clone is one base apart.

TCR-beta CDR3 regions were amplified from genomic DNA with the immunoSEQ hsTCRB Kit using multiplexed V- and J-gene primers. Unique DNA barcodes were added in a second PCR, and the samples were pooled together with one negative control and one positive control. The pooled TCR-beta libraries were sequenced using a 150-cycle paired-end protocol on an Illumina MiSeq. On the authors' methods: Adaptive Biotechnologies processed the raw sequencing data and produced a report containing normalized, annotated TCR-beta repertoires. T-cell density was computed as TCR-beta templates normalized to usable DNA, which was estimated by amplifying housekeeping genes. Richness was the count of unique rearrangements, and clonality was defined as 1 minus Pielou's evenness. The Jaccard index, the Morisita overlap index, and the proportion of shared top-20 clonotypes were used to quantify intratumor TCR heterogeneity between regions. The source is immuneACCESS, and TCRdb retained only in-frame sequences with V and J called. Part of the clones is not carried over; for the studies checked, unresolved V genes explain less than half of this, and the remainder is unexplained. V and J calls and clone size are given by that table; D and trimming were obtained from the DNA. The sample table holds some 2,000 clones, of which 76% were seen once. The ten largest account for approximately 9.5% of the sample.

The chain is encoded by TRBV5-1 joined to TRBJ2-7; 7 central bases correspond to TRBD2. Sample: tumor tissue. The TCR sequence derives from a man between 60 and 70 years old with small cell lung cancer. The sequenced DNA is TGCGCCAGCAGCGATGGTCGCGGTTTGACTAGCAGCGGGCAGTACTTC. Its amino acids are CASSDGRGLTSSGQYF.